These 13 T cell receptor beta chains originate from one sample sequenced in a study of T-cell memory formation after mild COVID-19. Each CDR3 protein gets one entry after TCRdb re-called the 5' RACE reads with MiXCR. The table has roughly 62,000 distinct CDR3 sequences, 9% to 9.5% seen once. Sequencing input: PBMCs or a T cell subset sorted from them (not recorded which). The receptor source for this set is a man aged 18 to 30 who had mild COVID-19 (a few samples of this study predate the infection). Cell type and time point are not known.

This clonotype was detected a few times. The chain couples TRBV12-3 or TRBV12-4 to TRBJ1-5; the D is unclear. V was pared by 1 base and J by 4 bases, with 8 bases between. This CDR3 has 14 residues. CDR3 loop: CASSLVPGNQPQHF. DNA of the CDR3: TGTGCCAGCAGTTTAGTCCCGGGAAATCAGCCCCAGCATTTT.

This clonotype was recorded a few times. The chain is built from TRBV12-3 or TRBV12-4 and TRBJ1-2; 9 bases agree with TRBD1. The CDR3 sequence is 13 residues long. The junction had 2 bases not matched to a gene; V was cut back by 5 bases and J by 4 bases. The CDR3 nucleotides read TGTGCCAGCAGTCAGGACAGGGGCTATGGCTACACCTTC. This codes for CASSQDRGYGYTF.

A few counts support this clonotype. V and J are TRBV7-8 and TRBJ2-5, with D possibly TRBD1 on 6 matching bases. Between the trimmed V and J ends, which lost 1 base and 4 bases, there was a span of 10 bases. This CDR3 region has 14 residues. Germline V gene lookup returns CDR1 SGHVS and CDR2 FQNEAQ. DNA of the CDR3: TGTGCCAGCAGCTTAGTACAGGGTTTAGAGACCCAGTACTTC. The encoded protein is CASSLVQGLETQYF.

The chain employs TRBV6-5 and TRBJ2-1; 7 bases agree with TRBD1. CDR3 size: 14 residues. Per the germline V gene, CDR1 is MNHEY and CDR2 is SVGAGI. Losses at the gene ends were 1 base for V and 5 bases for J; bases not matched to a gene: 2. In nucleotides, the CDR3 is TGTGCCAGCAGTTACTATCAGGGGGACAATGAGCAGTTCTTC. Its protein product is CASSYYQGDNEQFF.

The rearrangement uses TRBV27 and TRBJ2-4; TRBD1 matches at 9 bases. The germline V gene has CDR1 MNHEY and CDR2 SMNVEV (reference sequence). Trimming at V came to 9 bases and at J to 1 base, leaving 10 bases not matched to a gene. The CDR3 extends over 16 amino acids. CDR3 bases: TGTGCCAGAGACCCAACAGGGGGCGCGGCCAAAAACATTCAGTACTTC. This sequence encodes CARDPTGGAAKNIQYF.

This clonotype was found many times. The chain combines TRBV3-1 with TRBJ1-1; a possible D gene is TRBD1 (5 bases). Per germline, CDR1 LGHDT and CDR2 YNNKEL (reference sequence). The CDR3 is 16 amino acids. V was cut by 4 bases and J by 0 bases, with 15 bases left in between. The CDR3 DNA reads as TGTGCCAGCAGCCCAGCCGGGGGGTACATGAACACTGAAGCTTTCTTT. The encoded protein is CASSPAGGYMNTEAFF. Drawing the rest from reference TRBV3-1 and TRBJ1-1, the complete variable domain is DTAVSQTPKYLVTQMGNDKSIKCEQNLGHDTMYWYKQDSKKFLKIMFSYNNKELIINETVPNRFSPKSPDKAHLNLHINSLELGDSAVYFCASSPAGGYMNTEAFFGQGTRLTVV.

In its sample, this clonotype was seen many times. This chain links TRBV5-1 with TRBJ2-1, with 9 bases aligning to TRBD2. This CDR3 has 16 amino acids. Germline loops: CDR1 SGHRS, CDR2 YFSETQ. The V and J ends lost 3 bases and 0 bases, in that order; junction bases with no gene match: 4. This chain's CDR3 is CASSSGGGDSYNEQFF. In DNA form, the CDR3 reads TGCGCCAGCAGCTCGGGCGGGGGGGACTCCTACAATGAGCAGTTCTTC.

This clonotype was detected many times. The chain carries TRBV9 and TRBJ2-3; 8 bases line up with TRBD2. CDR1 is SGDLS and CDR2 is YYNGEE in the germline V gene. The CDR3 extends over 15 amino acids. J gave up 2 bases and V 4 bases, and 6 bases lay outside the gene matches. CDR3 protein: CASSSTSGPTDTQYF. Written as DNA, the CDR3 is TGTGCCAGCAGCTCCACTAGCGGACCCACAGATACGCAGTATTTT.

This clonotype was seen a handful of times. The rearrangement uses TRBV10-3 and TRBJ1-3, with 7 bases aligning to TRBD1. The CDR3 has 15 residues. CDR1 is ENHRY, CDR2 SYGVKD, per germline. Unmatched junction bases numbered 9, after V lost 10 bases and J lost 0 bases. The CDR3 nucleotides read TGTGCCACCCATCAGCGGGACAGCTCTGGAAACACCATATATTTT. Encoded protein: CATHQRDSSGNTIYF.

The chain links TRBV5-1 to TRBJ2-3, with TRBD2 identical over 8 bases. Germline lookup yields CDR1 SGHRS and CDR2 YFSETQ. The trim removed 7 bases at V and 4 bases at J, leaving 5 bases unmatched. There are 13 residues in the CDR3. The CDR3 loop is CASSTSVSDTQYF. Here the CDR3 DNA reads TGCGCCAGCTCGACTAGCGTGTCAGATACGCAGTATTTT.

This clonotype occurred a few times. V is TRBV7-9 and J is TRBJ1-1, with D perhaps TRBD1 (6 bases). The V gene's germline CDR1 is SEHNR and CDR2 FQNEAQ (reference sequence). The CDR3 spans 15 residues. V lost 3 bases to trimming and J lost 0 bases, with 11 bases between them. Here the CDR3 reads CASSFGGGVNTEAFF. The CDR3 nucleotides read TGTGCCAGCAGCTTTGGAGGGGGGGTGAACACTGAAGCTTTCTTT. The full variable domain, its missing parts supplied by reference TRBV7-9 and TRBJ1-1, is DTGVSQNPRHKITKRGQNVTFRCDPISEHNRLYWYRQTLGQGPEFLTYFQNEAQLEKSRLLSDRFSAERPKGSFSTLEIQRTEQGDSAMYLCASSFGGGVNTEAFFGQGTRLTVV.

This clonotype was seen a few times. The chain uses TRBV7-2 and TRBJ2-3; no clear D. Trimming took off 10 bases at V and 0 bases at J, with 11 bases between the two ends. CDR3 length equals 13 residues. Germline-derived CDR1 and CDR2 are SGHTA and FQGNSA. CDR3 loop: CATSTYSTDTQYF. The DNA of the CDR3 is TGTGCCACCTCGACATATAGCACAGATACGCAGTATTTT.

The chain recombines TRBV18 with TRBJ2-7; D uncertain. CDR1 and CDR2 (germline): KGHSH, LQKENI. Trimming removed 3 bases at V and 0 bases at J, with 12 bases between. This CDR3 contains 15 residues. CDR3: CASSPSLGGSYEQYV. The CDR3 nucleotides are TGTGCCAGCTCACCGTCCCTGGGTGGCTCCTACGAGCAGTACGTC.